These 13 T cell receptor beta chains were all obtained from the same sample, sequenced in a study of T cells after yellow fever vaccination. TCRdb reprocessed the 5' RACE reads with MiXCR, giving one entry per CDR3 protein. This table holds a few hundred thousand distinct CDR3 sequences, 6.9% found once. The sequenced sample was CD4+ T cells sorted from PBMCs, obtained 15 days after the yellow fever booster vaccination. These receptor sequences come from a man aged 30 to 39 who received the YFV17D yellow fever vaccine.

DNA for the CDR3: TGTGCCAGCAGCTCCTGGACAGGGGGGAACACTGAAGCTTTCTTT. It codes for CASSSWTGGNTEAFF. The chain combines TRBV7-2 with TRBJ1-1, with 10 bases fitting TRBD1. This CDR3 spans 15 amino acids. V lost 4 bases, J lost 1 base, and 3 bases stayed unmatched. Germline V gives CDR1 SGHTA, CDR2 FQGNSA. The variable domain in full, completed from reference TRBV7-2 and TRBJ1-1, reads GAGVSQSPSNKVTEKGKDVELRCDPISGHTALYWYRQSLGQGLEFLIYFQGNSAPDKSGLPSDRFSAERTGGSVSTLTIQRTQQEDSAVYLCASSSWTGGNTEAFFGQGTRLTVV.

Here the CDR3 reads CSAALTRTSTDTQYF. The CDR3 DNA follows: TGCAGTGCTGCCTTGACTAGGACAAGCACAGATACGCAGTATTTT. The chain carries TRBV20-1 and TRBJ2-3, with a possible D match to TRBD2 (6 bases). Trimming left V 5 bases short and J 0 bases short, with 15 bases between. The CDR3 contains 15 residues. CDR1 and CDR2 from the germline V gene are DFQATT and SNEGSKA (reference sequence).

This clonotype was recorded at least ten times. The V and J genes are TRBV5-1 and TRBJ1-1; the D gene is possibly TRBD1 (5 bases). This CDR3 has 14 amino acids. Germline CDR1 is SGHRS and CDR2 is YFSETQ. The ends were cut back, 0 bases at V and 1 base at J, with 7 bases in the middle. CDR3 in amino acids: CASSLEGRNTEAFF. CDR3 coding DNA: TGCGCCAGCAGCTTGGAGGGACGGAACACTGAAGCTTTCTTT.

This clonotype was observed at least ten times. The CDR3 DNA sequence: TGTGCCATAAAAAAACTTCCTTCAGGGGATACGCAGTATTTT. Translating it yields CAIKKLPSGDTQYF. The V call is TRBV6-1, the J call TRBJ2-3, with D possibly TRBD1 on 5 matching bases. CDR3 length: 14 amino acids. Germline CDR1 and CDR2: MNHNS and SASEGT. V lost 10 bases, J lost 6 bases, and 20 bases lay in between.

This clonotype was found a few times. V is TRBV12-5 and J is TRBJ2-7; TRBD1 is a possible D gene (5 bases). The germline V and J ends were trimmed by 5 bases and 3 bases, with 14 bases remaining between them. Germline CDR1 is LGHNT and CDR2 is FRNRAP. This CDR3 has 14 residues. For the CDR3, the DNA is TGTGCTAGTGGTACCAGGGATCCCAACTACGAGCAGTACTTC. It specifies CASGTRDPNYEQYF.

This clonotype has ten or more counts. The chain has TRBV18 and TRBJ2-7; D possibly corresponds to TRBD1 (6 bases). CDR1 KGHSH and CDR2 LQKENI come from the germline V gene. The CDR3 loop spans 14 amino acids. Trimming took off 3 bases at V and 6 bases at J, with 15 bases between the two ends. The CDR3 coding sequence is TGTGCCAGCTCACCTGGGGGCAGCTTGCTCGAGCAGTACTTC. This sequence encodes CASSPGGSLLEQYF.

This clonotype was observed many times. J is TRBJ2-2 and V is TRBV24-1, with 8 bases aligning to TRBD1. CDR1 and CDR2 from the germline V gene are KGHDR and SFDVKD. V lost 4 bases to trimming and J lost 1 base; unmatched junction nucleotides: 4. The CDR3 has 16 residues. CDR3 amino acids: CATSDSGQGNTGELFF. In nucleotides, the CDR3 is TGTGCCACCAGTGACTCTGGACAGGGGAACACCGGGGAGCTGTTTTTT.

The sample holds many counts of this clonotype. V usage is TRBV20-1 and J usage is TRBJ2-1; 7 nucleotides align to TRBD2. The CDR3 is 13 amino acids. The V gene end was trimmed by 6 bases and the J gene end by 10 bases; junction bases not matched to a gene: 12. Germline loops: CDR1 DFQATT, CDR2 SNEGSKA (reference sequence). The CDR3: CSATQAGEGEQFF. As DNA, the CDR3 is TGCAGTGCGACACAGGCGGGAGAGGGAGAGCAGTTCTTC.

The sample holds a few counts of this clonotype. The CDR3 sequence: CASSSSGTASYEQYF. The CDR3 DNA reads TGCGCCAGCAGCTCCTCCGGGACAGCCTCCTACGAGCAGTACTTC. V and J are TRBV5-1 and TRBJ2-7; 7 nucleotides align to TRBD1. The V and J ends lost 3 bases and 0 bases, in that order; junction bases with no gene match: 6. The CDR3 has 15 residues. CDR1 and CDR2 (germline): SGHRS, YFSETQ. Combining the CDR3 with reference TRBV5-1 and TRBJ2-7 gives the whole variable domain KAGVTQTPRYLIKTRGQQVTLSCSPISGHRSVSWYQQTPGQGLQFLFEYFSETQRNKGNFPGRFSGRQFSNSRSEMNVSTLELGDSALYLCASSSSGTASYEQYFGPGTRLTVT.

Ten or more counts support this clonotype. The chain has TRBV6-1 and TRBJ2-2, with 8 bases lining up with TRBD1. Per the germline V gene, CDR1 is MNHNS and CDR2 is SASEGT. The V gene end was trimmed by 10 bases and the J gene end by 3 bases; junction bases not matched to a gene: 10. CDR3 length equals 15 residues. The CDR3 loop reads CANTTGGDDTGELFF. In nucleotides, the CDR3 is TGTGCCAACACTACAGGGGGTGACGACACCGGGGAGCTGTTTTTT.

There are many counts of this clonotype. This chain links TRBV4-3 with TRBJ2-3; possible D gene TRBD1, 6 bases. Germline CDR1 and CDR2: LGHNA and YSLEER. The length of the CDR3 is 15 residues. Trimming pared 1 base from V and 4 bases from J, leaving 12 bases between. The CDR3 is CASSQGGHVADTQYF. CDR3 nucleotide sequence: TGCGCCAGCAGCCAAGGGGGACATGTGGCAGATACGCAGTATTTT.

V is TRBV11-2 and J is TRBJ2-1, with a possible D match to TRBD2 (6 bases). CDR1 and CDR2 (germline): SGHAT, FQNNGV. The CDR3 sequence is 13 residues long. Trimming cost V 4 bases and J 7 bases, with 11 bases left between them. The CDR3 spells CASSWGLANEQFF. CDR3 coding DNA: TGTGCCAGCAGCTGGGGACTGGCTAATGAGCAGTTCTTC.

Here the CDR3 reads CASSALSGQRNQPQHF. The DNA of the CDR3 is TGTGCCAGCAGTGCCCTCTCGGGACAGCGCAATCAGCCCCAGCATTTT. The chain combines TRBV6-1 with TRBJ1-5; 7 nucleotides match TRBD1. The trim removed 4 bases at V and 2 bases at J, leaving 8 bases unmatched. The germline gives CDR1 MNHNS, CDR2 SASEGT. This CDR3 contains 16 residues.